This is a list of T cell receptor beta chains from one sample in a study of cytomegalovirus exposure and HLA in healthy donors. The protocol was immunoSEQ multiplex PCR, while the TCRdb copy is restricted to in-frame clones and leaves out a portion. The data show 150,000 to 200,000 clones, about 75% seen once. The source material was PBMCs. The origin of the receptors is a woman between 50 and 59 years old in good health and CMV-seropositive. CDR3s include the opening cysteine and the closing phenylalanine or tryptophan. Fields, in order: V gene, D gene, clone size, J gene, CDR3 DNA, CDR3 protein. The D gene is left open where the match is weak. Not all rows give a size; the values are once, few, many and, for expanded clones, a class.

TRBV5-1,TRBD2,once,TRBJ2-5,TGCGCCAGCAGCTTAGGGACTAGCGGGCAAGAGACCCAGTACTTC,CASSLGTSGQETQYF
TRBV2,.,.,TRBJ1-1,TGTGCCAGCAGGGAAGGGGAGGGGAACACTGAAGCTTTCTTT,CASREGEGNTEAFF
TRBV6-1,.,.,TRBJ1-5,TGTGCCAGCAGCGCCAGGGATAGCAATCAGCCCCAGCATTTT,CASSARDSNQPQHF
TRBV11-2,TRBD1,.,TRBJ1-5,TGTGCCAGCAGTTCGGACAGGGCGGATCAGCCCCAGCATTTT,CASSSDRADQPQHF
TRBV10-2,.,.,TRBJ2-3,TGCGCCAGCAAAACTAGCTCTAGCACAGATACGCAGTATTTT,CASKTSSSTDTQYF
TRBV6-1,TRBD1,.,TRBJ2-7,TGTGCCAGCAGCGCCAACAGGGGATCAGAGCAGTACTTC,CASSANRGSEQYF
TRBV4-1,.,.,TRBJ1-1,TGCGCCAGCAGCCGCCGGGACACGCAGGCTTTCTTT,CASSRRDTQAFF
TRBV6-1,.,.,TRBJ1-1,TGTGCCAGCAGAGTCAGGGGAAGTACTGAAGCTTTCTTT,CASRVRGSTEAFF
TRBV27,TRBD1,.,TRBJ2-3,TGTGCCAGCAGTCCTGACAGGGCTCGGGCAGATACGCAGTATTTT,CASSPDRARADTQYF
TRBV6-1,TRBD1,.,TRBJ2-7,TGTGCCAGCAGTGAAGAAGGGACAGGGTTCTCCGAGCAGTACTTC,CASSEEGTGFSEQYF
TRBV4-1,TRBD1,.,TRBJ1-5,TGCGCCAGCAGTGGAATGATCCAGGGGGCGCGGGGACAGCCCCAGCATTTT,CASSGMIQGARGQPQHF
TRBV6-6,.,.,TRBJ1-2,TGTGCCAGCAGTTCCGGGGGGGGGCACAATGGCTACACCTTC,CASSSGGGHNGYTF